This TCR beta chain was recovered during a study of regulatory T cells in long-lasting Graves disease. Germline CDR1 MNHEY, CDR2 SMNVEV (reference sequence). The CDR3 covers 14 residues. This clonotype was observed at least ten times. Time point indicated: newly diagnosed GD, antithyroid drugs for less than 3 months. RNA extracted from PBMCs served as the sequencing template. Assembly of TCR beta libraries relied on iRepertoire HTBI primers together with Arm-PCR of CDR3 regions. TCRdb fed the multiplex PCR reads into MiXCR, producing one record per CDR3 protein. The sample yields under 500,000 distinct CDR3 sequences, about 17% seen once. The same sample was also used in a study of T cells in Graves' hyperthyroidism and ophthalmopathy. Per that study: Patients with uncontrolled infections, other autoimmune diseases, pregnancy or lactation were excluded.

The rearrangement uses TRBV27 and TRBJ2-5; unclear D gene. The DNA end favors TRBJ2-1, so the J call may be wrong. Source: peripheral blood mononuclear cells (PBMCs), taken at new diagnosis, from a patient treated with antithyroid drugs. The clonotype comes from a woman younger than 45 with Graves disease. CDR3 DNA sequence: TGTGCCAGCCAAAAAACTGGGTGGACGCTAGAGCAGTTCTTC. It encodes CASQKTGWTLEQFF.